Described below is a single T cell receptor (beta chain) sequence and its context. The antigen is not known. Primed by a sample-barcoded 5' primer and a J-beta primer mix, a second PCR proceeded for about 6 to 12 cycles. TCRdb re-called the 5' RACE reads with MiXCR, one entry per CDR3 protein. The sample lists about 1.6 million distinct CDR3 sequences, 30% to 40% occurring once. This sample is part of a study of blood T cells in healthy people across ages. Study outcomes and limitations: Diversity estimated from one million T cells was considered an underestimate. As naive T cell percentage varied, TCR beta diversity correlated strongly with it.

Germline V gives CDR1 MGHRA, CDR2 YSYEKL. The CDR3 is made up of 19 amino acids. Germline trimming cut 6 bases from V and 4 bases from J; bases unmatched to any gene: 23. This chain joins TRBV4-1 and TRBJ1-1; 7 bases align to TRBD1. The TCR comes from a woman aged 25 to 39 in good health. The sequenced sample was blood. The CDR3 DNA reads TGCGCCAGCAGGAAAGGGTTTAAGTTGACAGGGAACGGGGGCACTGAAGCTTTCTTT. Translating it yields CASRKGFKLTGNGGTEAFF.